This T cell receptor (beta chain) stems from a study of T cells after posttransplantation cyclophosphamide. The CDR3 spans 15 residues. CDR1 is SGHTA, CDR2 FQGNSA, per germline. V dropped 6 bases and J dropped 1 base, with 14 bases sitting between them. Generated by immunoSEQ multiplex PCR, the TCRdb table keeps only in-frame clones and is missing some. The sample contains over 20,000 clones, around 85% of which appear only once. On this clone: Its target is unknown.

Study-wide findings and caveats: After PTCy, TRB diversity resembled that of CNI/methotrexate controls. Skin or GI-infiltrating T cells shared few TRB sequences with blood. Later post-transplant blood repertoires were often dominated by donor CD8+ memory clones.

Treatment was busulfan-fludarabine conditioning, a marrow graft, and cyclophosphamide on days +3 and +4. This receptor was identified in a female patient in her 30s who received an allogeneic stem cell transplant from an unrelated donor, was CMV-positive, and had no GVHD. The graft donor may account for some of the T cells. The sample in question was PBMCs, obtained after allogeneic stem cell transplant with posttransplant cyclophosphamide. V gene TRBV7-2 combines with J gene TRBJ2-3, with a weak D call TRBD2 (7 bases). For the CDR3, the DNA is TGTGCCAGCAGTCGGCCGGGGGGCGGCACAGATACGCAGTATTTT. Amino acids: CASSRPGGGTDTQYF.